This T cell receptor beta chain was identified during a study of blood T cell repertoires in COVID-19. The CDR3 totals 15 residues. Germline assignment: CDR1 SGHVS and CDR2 FQNEAQ. Trimming left V 2 bases short and J 4 bases short, with 12 bases between. Clones were sequenced by immunoSEQ multiplex PCR, and TCRdb holds only the in-frame ones, with some missing. The table includes approximately 180,000 clones, about 83% detected once. The material sequenced was peripheral blood. The chain joins TRBV7-8 to TRBJ2-1, with D possibly matching TRBD1 (6 bases). The sequence was obtained from a person between 65 and 79 years old with COVID-19, enrolled during active disease. The CDR3 here is CASSLNRQAYNEQFF. For the CDR3, the DNA is TGTGCCAGCAGCTTAAATCGACAGGCTTACAATGAGCAGTTCTTC.